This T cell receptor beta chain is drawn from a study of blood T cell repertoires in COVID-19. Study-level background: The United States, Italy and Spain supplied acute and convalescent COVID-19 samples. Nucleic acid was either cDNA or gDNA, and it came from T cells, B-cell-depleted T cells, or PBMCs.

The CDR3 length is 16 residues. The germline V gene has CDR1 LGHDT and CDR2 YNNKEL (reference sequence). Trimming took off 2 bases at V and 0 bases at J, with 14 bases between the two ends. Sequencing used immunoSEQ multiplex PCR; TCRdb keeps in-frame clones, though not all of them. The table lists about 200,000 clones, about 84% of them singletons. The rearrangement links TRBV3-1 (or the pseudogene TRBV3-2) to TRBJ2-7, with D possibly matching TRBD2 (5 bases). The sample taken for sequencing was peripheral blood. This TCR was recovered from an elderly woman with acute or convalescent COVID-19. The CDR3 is CASSQNHGGYSYEQYF. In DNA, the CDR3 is TGTGCCAGCAGCCAAAATCATGGAGGTTACTCCTACGAGCAGTACTTC.